Listed here are 12 T cell receptor beta chains from one sample, sequenced in a study of T cells in Graves' hyperthyroidism and ophthalmopathy. Researchers took RNA transcripts and amplified the TCR beta CDR3 regions from them. The TCR CDR3 was amplified in a first-round RT-PCR using the HTBI primer set. One entry per CDR3 protein results from TCRdb running MiXCR on the multiplex PCR reads. The data show hundreds of thousands of distinct CDR3 sequences, roughly 14% seen once. The specimen sequenced was blood. The receptors derive from a man between 18 and 35 years old with Graves' ophthalmopathy.

This clonotype was detected ten times or more. The genes are TRBV7-9 and TRBJ1-2; D gene uncertain. Germline CDR1 is SEHNR and CDR2 is FQNEAQ (reference sequence). The CDR3 has 13 amino acids. Trimming shortened V by 5 bases and J by 1 base, and 8 bases separated the two germline ends. This chain's CDR3 is CASSPHFNYGYTF. The CDR3 DNA reads as TGTGCCAGCAGCCCACACTTTAACTATGGCTACACCTTC.

This clonotype was recorded at least ten times. The chain carries TRBV24-1 and TRBJ2-3; unclear D gene. The V and J ends lost 9 bases and 1 base respectively, with 10 bases between them. Germline CDR1 is KGHDR and CDR2 is SFDVKD. The CDR3 runs to 13 residues. CDR3 in amino acids: CATSSPGTDTQYF. In DNA, the CDR3 is TGTGCCACCTCATCCCCCGGCACAGATACGCAGTATTTT.

This clonotype came up many times. The germline gene is not matched at one end of the junction; a read error may be the cause. This chain joins TRBV5-1 and TRBJ2-1; 8 bases are a match to TRBD2. Per the germline V gene, CDR1 is SGHRS and CDR2 is YFSETQ. The CDR3 has 14 residues. Here the CDR3 reads CASSLGLAGNEQFF. CDR3 nucleotide sequence: TGTGCCAGCAGCTTAGGACTAGCCGGCAATGAGCAGTTCTTC.

The chain combines TRBV5-1 with TRBJ1-1, with D unclear. Germline CDR1 is SGHRS and CDR2 is YFSETQ. This CDR3 comprises 14 residues. Between the trimmed V and J ends, which lost 2 bases and 0 bases, there was a span of 8 bases. CDR3 protein: CASSLIDMNTEAFF. The CDR3 nucleotides are TGCGCCAGCAGCTTAATCGATATGAACACTGAAGCTTTCTTT.

This clonotype was seen many times. V gene TRBV7-8 combines with J gene TRBJ2-7, with unresolved D. V was clipped by 4 bases and J by 2 bases, with 9 bases between them. Germline CDR1 SGHVS, CDR2 FQNEAQ. CDR3 length equals 13 residues. The CDR3 region has the DNA TGTGCCAGCAGCTACCGTCCGGCCTACGAGCAGTACTTC. This translates into CASSYRPAYEQYF.

This clonotype was picked up a small number of times. This chain joins TRBV18 and TRBJ2-5, with 14 bases aligning to TRBD2. The CDR3 spans 17 residues. The trim removed 3 bases at V and 2 bases at J, leaving 5 bases unmatched. Germline CDR1 and CDR2: KGHSH and LQKENI. The CDR3 DNA is TGTGCCAGCTCACCTGGGACTAGCGGGGGACCTCAAGAGACCCAGTACTTC. Translation gives CASSPGTSGGPQETQYF.

This clonotype was detected many times. The chain joins TRBV6-2 or TRBV6-3 to TRBJ2-7; D might be TRBD2 (6 bases). Germline lookup yields CDR1 MNHEY and CDR2 SVGEGT. V dropped 7 bases and J dropped 5 bases, with 21 bases sitting between them. This CDR3 contains 15 residues. This chain's CDR3 is CASKENWGGDDEQYF. Written as DNA, the CDR3 is TGTGCCAGCAAAGAGAATTGGGGAGGCGACGACGAGCAGTACTTC.

This clonotype was recorded at least ten times. The genes are TRBV5-1 and TRBJ2-7; 7 nucleotides match TRBD2. The CDR3 length is 18 residues. Unmatched junction bases numbered 13, after V lost 1 base and J lost 0 bases. Germline V gene data show CDR1 as SGHRS and CDR2 as YFSETQ. CDR3 DNA: TGCGCCAGCAGCTTGAGAATTTCCTCGACTAGCCACTCCTACGAGCAGTACTTC. Translating gives CASSLRISSTSHSYEQYF.

Ten or more counts support this clonotype. V usage is TRBV6-1 and J usage is TRBJ2-5; 12 nucleotides agree with TRBD1. Germline loops: CDR1 MNHNS, CDR2 SASEGT. V gave up 0 bases and J gave up 5 bases; unmatched junction bases: 4. The CDR3 is 16 residues long. Here the CDR3 reads CASSEATGQGAETQYF. CDR3 nucleotide sequence: TGTGCCAGCAGTGAAGCTACGGGACAGGGGGCTGAGACCCAGTACTTC.

This clonotype was recorded at least ten times. J is TRBJ2-7 and V is TRBV15, with D possibly being TRBD2 (6 bases). The germline V gene has CDR1 LNHNV and CDR2 YYDKDF (reference sequence). The CDR3 is made up of 14 amino acids. Deletions cut 1 base from V and 2 bases from J, with 9 bases between. The CDR3 sequence: CATSRVASAYEQYF. CDR3 bases: TGTGCCACCAGCAGAGTTGCTAGCGCCTACGAGCAGTACTTC.

This clonotype was seen ten or more times. V is TRBV11-2 and J is TRBJ1-5; D not resolved. Germline V CDR1 and CDR2: SGHAT, FQNNGV. Trimming cost V 8 bases and J 7 bases, with 15 bases left between them. This CDR3 comprises 13 residues. The CDR3 nucleotides are TGTGCCAGCTCCTTAGCACGGGGACAGCCCCAGCATTTT. It encodes CASSLARGQPQHF.

The table lists this clonotype with many counts. The chain employs TRBV14 and TRBJ1-1; 7 nucleotides line up with TRBD1. Trimming took 4 bases from V and 1 from J; bases not matched to a gene: 6. Germline CDR1 is SGHDN and CDR2 is FVKESK. The CDR3 extends over 15 amino acids. In DNA form, the CDR3 reads TGTGCCAGCAGCCCAGACTACAGGGGGAACACTGAAGCTTTCTTT. Protein: CASSPDYRGNTEAFF.